The rows below give T cell receptor beta chains drawn from one sample of a study of cytomegalovirus exposure and HLA in healthy donors. Only in-frame clones appear in the TCRdb table, and some are missing; sequencing was by immunoSEQ multiplex PCR. The table has about 68,000 clones, about 81% seen once. What was sequenced was PBMCs. These receptor sequences come from a human donor in good health. CDR3s include the opening cysteine and the closing phenylalanine or tryptophan. Fields, in order: D gene, J gene, V gene, clone size, CDR3 DNA, CDR3 protein. A D gene is named only where the DNA matches it firmly. Clone size is stated in some rows and not others, as once, few, many or a class when expanded.

TRBD2 | TRBJ2-7 | TRBV5-1 | . | TGCGCCAGCAGCAAAGGGACTAGCGGGTCTTCCTACGAGCAGTACTTC | CASSKGTSGSSYEQYF
. | TRBJ1-3 | TRBV25-1 | . | TGTGCCAGCAGTGAATTGAGGGATGGAAACACCATATATTTT | CASSELRDGNTIYF
. | TRBJ1-1 | TRBV19 | . | TGTGCCAGTAGCCCAAGGACAGAGAACACTGAAGCTTTCTTT | CASSPRTENTEAFF
TRBD2 | TRBJ2-3 | TRBV5-1 | . | TGCGCCAGCAGCCTGGGACTAGCGGGGGCAGATACGCAGTATTTT | CASSLGLAGADTQYF
TRBD2 | TRBJ2-3 | TRBV28 | . | TGTGCCAGCAGTTTAGGGAGCGGGGGATCGATAGATACGCAGTATTTT | CASSLGSGGSIDTQYF
TRBD1 | TRBJ1-1 | TRBV7-6 | . | TGTGCCAGCAGCTCGAGGATGGACAGGGCAAGAGCTTTCTTT | CASSSRMDRARAFF
. | TRBJ2-7 | TRBV7-2 | . | TGTGCCAGCAGCCTAGCGGCGACAGGGGCCTACGAGCAGTACTTC | CASSLAATGAYEQYF
. | TRBJ1-6 | TRBV7-9 | . | TGTGCCGTTACGGGCAGGGCGGTCTCACCCCTCCACTTT | CAVTGRAVSPLHF
TRBD2 | TRBJ2-1 | TRBV5-6 | . | TGTGCCAGCAGACCAGCGGGGGGGCATAATGAGCAGTTCTTC | CASRPAGGHNEQFF
TRBD2 | TRBJ2-3 | TRBV7-6 | . | TGTGCCAGCAGCCCCAGGAACGGCGGGGGGGGCAGCACAGATACGCAGTATTTT | CASSPRNGGGGSTDTQYF
. | TRBJ1-3 | TRBV7-8 | . | TGTGCCAGCAGCTCGACAGTCATGAGGCACACCATATATTTT | CASSSTVMRHTIYF
. | TRBJ1-1 | TRBV18 | . | TGTGCCAGCTCATCGGCGGGCAGCTACATGAACACTGAAGCTTTCTTT | CASSSAGSYMNTEAFF
. | TRBJ1-3 | TRBV7-2 | . | TGTGCCAGCAGCTTAGATCGGACAGCTTCTGGAAACACCATATATTTT | CASSLDRTASGNTIYF
TRBD1 | TRBJ2-7 | TRBV5-5 | . | TGTGCCAGCGGAAAGACAGGGGGGATTGCCTACGAGCAGTACTTC | CASGKTGGIAYEQYF
TRBD2 | TRBJ2-2 | TRBV19 | . | TGTGCCAGTAGAAGGGGGAGGGTAGCGGGGTCCCACACCGGGGAGCTGTTTTTT | CASRRGRVAGSHTGELFF
. | TRBJ1-3 | TRBV10-3 | . | TGTGCCATCAGCGGAGATGCTTCTGGAAACACCATATATTTT | CAISGDASGNTIYF
. | TRBJ1-4 | TRBV5-1 | . | TGCGCCAGCAGCTTGGTTGTCAGCGGCAGCCTTGCAACTAATGAAAAACTGTTTTTT | CASSLVVSGSLATNEKLFF
TRBD1 | TRBJ2-2 | TRBV2 | few | TGTGCCAGCAGTGAAACCCGACAGGGGAACACCGGGGAGCTGTTTTTT | CASSETRQGNTGELFF
TRBD1 | TRBJ2-7 | TRBV28 | . | TGTGCCAGCAACACAGGGGGACCTATCAACAGCTACGAGCAGTACTTC | CASNTGGPINSYEQYF
. | TRBJ1-6 | TRBV10-2 | few | TGCGCCAGCAGCGAAGAGCCCTCGCGTTCACCCCTCCACTTT | CASSEEPSRSPLHF
TRBD2 | TRBJ2-7 | TRBV28 | . | TGTGCCAGCAGGCGCAGCGGGGGGCAAGGTGAGCAGTACTTC | CASRRSGGQGEQYF
TRBD1 | TRBJ2-7 | TRBV27 | once | TGTGCCAGCAGTCTCCGGACAGGGGTGTTCCACGAGCAGTACTTC | CASSLRTGVFHEQYF
. | TRBJ1-1 | TRBV11-3 | . | TGTGCCAGCAGCACCGGGAGGGGTGACACTGAAGCTTTCTTT | CASSTGRGDTEAFF
. | TRBJ2-7 | TRBV7-6 | few | TGTGCCAGCAGCCAACCCGGGGGCGAGCAGTACTTC | CASSQPGGEQYF
. | TRBJ1-2 | TRBV5-8 | . | TGTGCCAGCAGCTTGGGTACAGGCTTC | CASSLGTGF
. | TRBJ1-2 | TRBV19 | . | TGTGCCAGTAGTATAGGACAGAGCATCTATGGCTACACCTTC | CASSIGQSIYGYTF